These T cell receptor beta chains were read from a single sample in a study of T cells after posttransplantation cyclophosphamide. Profiling relied on immunoSEQ multiplex PCR, and the TCRdb table lists in-frame clones only, not all of them. The sample presents 25,000 to 35,000 clones, none singletons. Sequenced sample: PBMCs. Receptors were obtained from a woman in her thirties in good health and a related stem cell transplant donor. Each CDR3 is given with its conserved first and last residue. D genes are given only for firm matches. Clone size is given for some rows only: seen once, a few or many times, or a class if the clone is expanded.

>TRBV7-2|TRBD1|-|TRBJ1-3
TGTGCCAGCAGCCCGACAGGGGATCCCAGAGGAAACACCATATATTTT
CASSPTGDPRGNTIYF
>TRBV7-9|-|-|TRBJ2-3
TGTGCCAGCAGCTGGCAGAGGGCAGATACGCAGTATTTT
CASSWQRADTQYF
>TRBV6-6|TRBD1|many|TRBJ1-5
TGTGCCAGCAGTCGACAGGGGGATCAGCCCCAGCATTTT
CASSRQGDQPQHF
>TRBV10-3|-|many|TRBJ1-1
TGTGCCATCAGTGAGACAGGGTCGGAAGCTTTCTTT
CAISETGSEAFF
>TRBV6-2/TRBV6-3|-|many|TRBJ2-1
TGTGCCAGCAGTTACGGACAGCCGAGCTTAGGGCAGTTCTTC
CASSYGQPSLGQFF
>TRBV6-2/TRBV6-3|-|few|TRBJ2-3
TGTGCCAGCAGTCCGGAAAGGGGACTCCCCACAGATACGCAGTATTTT
CASSPERGLPTDTQYF
>TRBV5-6|TRBD2|few|TRBJ2-5
TGTGCCAGCAGCTTGACTAGCGGGGACCAAGAGACCCAGTACTTC
CASSLTSGDQETQYF
>TRBV4-3|TRBD2|many|TRBJ2-1
TGCGCCAGCAGCCTTCTCCTAGCGGGGTTCAATGAGCAGTTCTTC
CASSLLLAGFNEQFF
>TRBV15|TRBD1|few|TRBJ1-2
TGTGCCACCAGTATCAATTGGGGACAGGGGGAGTATGGCTACACCTTC
CATSINWGQGEYGYTF
>TRBV7-8|-|many|TRBJ1-3
TGTGCCAGCAGCCCATGGGTTACAGGTTGGAGCTCTGGAAACACCATATATTTT
CASSPWVTGWSSGNTIYF
>TRBV4-1|-|many|TRBJ1-1
TGCGCCAGCAGCCAAAGGGTCCGTTCTATGGCGGGGGACACTGAAGCTTTCTTT
CASSQRVRSMAGDTEAFF
>TRBV6-2/TRBV6-3|TRBD2|many|TRBJ2-5
TGTGCCAGCAGTTACTCCCGAACTAGCGGGGTTGAGACCCAGTACTTC
CASSYSRTSGVETQYF
>TRBV12-3/TRBV12-4|-|few|TRBJ2-1
TGTGCCAGCAGCCCCGGGACTCCCGGATACAATGAGCAGTTCTTC
CASSPGTPGYNEQFF
>TRBV28|TRBD1|many|TRBJ1-3
TGTGCCAGCAGTTCGAGATTACATTCACAGGGGGCGAAGGGAAACACCATATATTTT
CASSSRLHSQGAKGNTIYF
>TRBV19|-|many|TRBJ2-1
TGTGCCAGTAGTATAGGGGGCCGGAATGAGCAGTTCTTC
CASSIGGRNEQFF
>TRBV6-6|TRBD1|many|TRBJ1-5
TGTGCCACCGACAGGGGCAATCAGCCCCAGCATTTT
CATDRGNQPQHF
>TRBV6-2/TRBV6-3|-|-|TRBJ2-5
TGTGCCAGCACCTCCTCCTTACCGAGCAGGGCGGTAGAGACCCAGTACTTC
CASTSSLPSRAVETQYF
>TRBV5-6|TRBD2|many|TRBJ2-1
TGTGCCAGCAGCTTGGGACTAGCGGGGGGTCCCTACAATGAGCAGTTCTTC
CASSLGLAGGPYNEQFF
>TRBV4-3|-|many|TRBJ2-3
TGCGCCAGCAGCCAAGATCCCAGAGGCAGGGGATACACAGATACGCAGTATTTT
CASSQDPRGRGYTDTQYF
>TRBV4-2|-|many|TRBJ2-1
TGTGCCAGCAGCCAAGAATTGCGCTCCTACAATGAGCAGTTCTTC
CASSQELRSYNEQFF
>TRBV6-1|-|many|TRBJ2-6
TGTGCCAGCAGTGAAGAAGGCAGCTCTGGGGCCAACGTCCTGACTTTC
CASSEEGSSGANVLTF
>TRBV7-2|TRBD2|many|TRBJ2-7
TGTGCCAGCAGCTTAGGTCCAGCGGGGACCACTACAGCCTACGAGCAGTACTTC
CASSLGPAGTTTAYEQYF
>TRBV2|-|many|TRBJ1-5
TGTGCCAGCAGTGAAAGGACAAACAGCAATCAGCCCCAGCATTTT
CASSERTNSNQPQHF
>TRBV4-1|TRBD1|many|TRBJ2-5
TGCGCCAGCAGCCAAGCATTTCAGGGGGCCGTGGAGACCCAGTACTTC
CASSQAFQGAVETQYF
>TRBV4-3|TRBD1|many|TRBJ2-7
TGCGCCAGCAGCCAAGGGACAGGGACCTACGAGCAGTACTTC
CASSQGTGTYEQYF
>TRBV4-3|-|many|TRBJ1-5
TGCGCCAGCAGCCAAGACCCCACAGGGTATCAGCCCCAGCATTTT
CASSQDPTGYQPQHF
>TRBV2|-|many|TRBJ2-3
TGTGCCAGCAGCCGACAGGGAGGATCAGATACGCAGTATTTT
CASSRQGGSDTQYF
>TRBV28|TRBD1|-|TRBJ1-6
TGTGCAGCAGCGAGGACAGGGAAAGCTTCACCCCTCCACTTT
CAAARTGKASPLHF
>TRBV29-1|-|many|TRBJ2-1
TGCAGCGTTGAAGCCGCAGGGCAGTTCTTC
CSVEAAGQFF
>TRBV14|-|many|TRBJ2-1
TGTGCCAGCAGCCAAGGATACAGCAATGAGCAGTTCTTC
CASSQGYSNEQFF
>TRBV10-3|TRBD1|-|TRBJ2-5
TGTGCCATCAGTGAGTCGAATTCGACAGGGGGCGCGAAGACCCAGTACTTC
CAISESNSTGGAKTQYF
>TRBV7-3|-|many|TRBJ2-1
TGTGCCAGCAGCTTAGGGCAGGGAGAATTCGATGAGCAGTTCTTC
CASSLGQGEFDEQFF
>TRBV28|-|many|TRBJ2-3
TGTGCCAGCAGCATAGCACCACAGGGTGGCGATACGCAGTATTTT
CASSIAPQGGDTQYF
>TRBV19|-|many|TRBJ1-1
TGTGCCAGTAGTATGATGTTTCGGGGGATGAACACTGAAGCTTTCTTT
CASSMMFRGMNTEAFF
>TRBV6-1|-|many|TRBJ1-5
TGTGCCAGCAGTGTAGGACAGCCAGGGCATTTT
CASSVGQPGHF
>TRBV28|-|many|TRBJ1-2
TGTGCCAGCAGCACGCAAACTTCAGGGTATGGCTACACCTTC
CASSTQTSGYGYTF
>TRBV10-3|-|many|TRBJ1-6
TGTGCCACTAAAGGGGATTGGGGTTCACCCCTCCACTTT
CATKGDWGSPLHF
>TRBV7-2|TRBD1|many|TRBJ1-1
TGTGCCAGCAGCCTGACAGGGCGGAACACTGAAGCTTTCTTT
CASSLTGRNTEAFF
>TRBV28|-|-|TRBJ2-2
TGTGCCAGCATCGGTACAGCGAACACCGGGGAGCTGTTTTTT
CASIGTANTGELFF
>TRBV15|TRBD2|-|TRBJ2-1
TGTGCCACCAGCAGATCCGGACTAGCGAATTTCTTC
CATSRSGLANFF
>TRBV5-1|TRBD1|many|TRBJ1-1
TGCGCCAGCAGCCCAACCGACAGGGATGAGGCTGAAGCTTTCTTT
CASSPTDRDEAEAFF
>TRBV9|TRBD2|medium-sized|TRBJ2-7
TGTGCCAGCAGCGTAGGGCTAGCGGGGGCCTACGAGCAGTACTTC
CASSVGLAGAYEQYF
>TRBV7-2|-|-|TRBJ1-1
TGTGCCAGCAGCTCCCAGGGTCGAACTGAAGCTTTCTTT
CASSSQGRTEAFF
>TRBV27|TRBD1|many|TRBJ1-6
TGTGCCAGCAGCTTGCTTGGGACAGGGAGCTCACCCCTCCACTTT
CASSLLGTGSSPLHF
>TRBV6-6|-|many|TRBJ1-5
TGTGCCAGCAGTTACGGCCAAAATCAGCCCCAGCATTTT
CASSYGQNQPQHF
>TRBV6-1|TRBD1|many|TRBJ1-1
TGTGCCAGCAGTGCGACAGGGGCATGGACTGAAGCTTTCTTT
CASSATGAWTEAFF